This entry describes one T cell receptor beta chain. The antigen is unknown. The PCR contained 60 Vbeta and 13 Jbeta primers. Produced via immunoSEQ multiplex PCR; TCRdb's table is partial and in-frame only. The sample lists 210,000 or so clones; over 75% were seen once. The data originate from a study of cytomegalovirus exposure and HLA in healthy donors. For the study at large: Across a few hundred genotyped donors, approximately 80% landed in the Caucasian-associated ancestry cluster.

Germline V gives CDR1 SGHTA, CDR2 FQGTGA. Trimming removed 4 bases at V and 3 bases at J, with 9 bases between. This CDR3 is 13 amino acids long. General study points: Rare sequences made up most TCRs, while some public TCRs were found in many donors. Reportedly, TCR beta sequences accurately predicted HLA-A and HLA-B alleles in most subjects.

This sequence was found in a woman aged 45 to 65 in good health and CMV-seropositive. The specimen sequenced was PBMCs. This chain connects TRBV7-3 to TRBJ2-5, with D possibly matching TRBD1 (5 bases). CDR3 coding DNA: TGTGCCAGCAGCTACGGACAAGAAGAGACCCAGTACTTC. This encodes CASSYGQEETQYF.